This entry is about one TCR beta chain. This sample stems from a study of CD8 T cells in Susac syndrome. RNA in amounts of roughly 0.45 to 1 ug was reverse transcribed with random hexamers. By means of immunoSEQ multiplex PCR, TCR beta CDR3 spanning 54 Vbeta and 13 Jbeta underwent amplification. TCRdb reprocessed the immunoSEQ multiplex PCR reads via MiXCR and lists one record per CDR3 protein. Here the sample spans about 160,000 distinct CDR3 sequences, around 94% being singletons. This clonotype was obtained from a human donor with multiple sclerosis. The material sequenced was CD4+ T cells from PBMCs.

The CDR3 nucleotides are TGTGCCAGCAGCCTGGGGACAGGGGGCAACACTGAAGCTTTCTTT. Its protein is CASSLGTGGNTEAFF. The chain links TRBV7-9 to TRBJ1-1, with TRBD1 matching over 12 bases. From germline, CDR1 is SEHNR and CDR2 FQNEAQ (reference sequence). The junction had 3 bases not matched to a gene; V was cut back by 5 bases and J by 2 bases. The CDR3 spans 15 residues.